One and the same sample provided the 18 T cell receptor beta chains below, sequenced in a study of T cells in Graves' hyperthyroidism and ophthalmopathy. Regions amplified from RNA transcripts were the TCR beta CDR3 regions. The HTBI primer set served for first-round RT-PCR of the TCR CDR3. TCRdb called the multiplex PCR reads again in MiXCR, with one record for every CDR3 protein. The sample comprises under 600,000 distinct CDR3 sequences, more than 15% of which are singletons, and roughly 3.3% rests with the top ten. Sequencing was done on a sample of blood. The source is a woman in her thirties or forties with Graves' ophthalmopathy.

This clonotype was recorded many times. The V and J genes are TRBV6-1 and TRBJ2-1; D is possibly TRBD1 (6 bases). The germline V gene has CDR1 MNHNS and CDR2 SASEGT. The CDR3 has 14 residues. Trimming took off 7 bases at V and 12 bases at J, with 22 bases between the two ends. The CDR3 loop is CASKRRGPLGGQFF. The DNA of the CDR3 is TGTGCCAGCAAACGACGCGGACCTTTAGGGGGGCAGTTCTTC.

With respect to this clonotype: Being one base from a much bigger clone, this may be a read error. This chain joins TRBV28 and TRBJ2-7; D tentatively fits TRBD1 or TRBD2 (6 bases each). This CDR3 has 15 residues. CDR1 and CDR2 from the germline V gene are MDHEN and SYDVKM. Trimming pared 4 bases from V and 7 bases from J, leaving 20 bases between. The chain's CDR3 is CASSYRGAGVTEQYF. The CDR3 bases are TGTGCCAGCAGTTATCGCGGGGCAGGGGTGACTGAGCAGTACTTC.

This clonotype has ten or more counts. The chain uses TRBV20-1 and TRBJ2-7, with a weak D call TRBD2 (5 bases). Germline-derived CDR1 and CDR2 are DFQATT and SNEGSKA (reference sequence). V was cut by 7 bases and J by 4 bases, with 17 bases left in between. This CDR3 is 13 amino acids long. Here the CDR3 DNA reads TGCAGTGTTAGGCTAGCCTCAAAATACGAGCAGTACTTC. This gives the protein CSVRLASKYEQYF.

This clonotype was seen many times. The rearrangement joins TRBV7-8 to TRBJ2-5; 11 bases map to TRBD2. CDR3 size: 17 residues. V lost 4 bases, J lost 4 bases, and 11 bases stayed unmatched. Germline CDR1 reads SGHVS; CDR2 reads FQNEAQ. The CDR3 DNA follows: TGTGCCAGCAGCTATTCCCCCATAGCGGGAGGGCTAGAGACCCAGTACTTC. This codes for CASSYSPIAGGLETQYF.

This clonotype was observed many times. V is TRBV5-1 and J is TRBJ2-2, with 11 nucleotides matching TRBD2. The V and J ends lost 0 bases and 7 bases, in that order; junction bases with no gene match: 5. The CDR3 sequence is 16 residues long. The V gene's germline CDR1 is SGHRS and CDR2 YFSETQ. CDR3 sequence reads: CASSLDGTSGDGELFF. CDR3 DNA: TGCGCCAGCAGCTTGGACGGGACTAGCGGAGACGGGGAGCTGTTTTTT.

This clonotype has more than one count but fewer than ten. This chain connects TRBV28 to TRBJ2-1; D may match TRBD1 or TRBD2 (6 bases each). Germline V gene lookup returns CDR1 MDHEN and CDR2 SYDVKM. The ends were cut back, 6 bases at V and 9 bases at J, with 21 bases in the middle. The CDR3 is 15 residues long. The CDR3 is CASREGGERNGEQFF. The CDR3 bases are TGTGCCAGCAGGGAGGGGGGTGAGAGGAATGGTGAGCAGTTCTTC.

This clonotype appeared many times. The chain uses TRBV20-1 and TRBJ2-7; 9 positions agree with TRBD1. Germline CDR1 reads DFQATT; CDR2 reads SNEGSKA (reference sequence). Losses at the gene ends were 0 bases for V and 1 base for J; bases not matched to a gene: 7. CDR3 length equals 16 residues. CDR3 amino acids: CSARDNDRGDSYEQYF. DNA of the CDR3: TGCAGTGCTAGAGACAATGACAGGGGGGATTCCTACGAGCAGTACTTC.

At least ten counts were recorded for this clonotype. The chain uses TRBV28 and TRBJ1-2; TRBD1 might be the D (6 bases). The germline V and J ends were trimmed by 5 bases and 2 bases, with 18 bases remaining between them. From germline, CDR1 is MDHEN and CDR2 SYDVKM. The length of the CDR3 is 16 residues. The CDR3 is CASSQTLGGPNYGYTF. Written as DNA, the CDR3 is TGTGCCAGCAGTCAAACCTTGGGGGGGCCGAACTATGGCTACACCTTC.

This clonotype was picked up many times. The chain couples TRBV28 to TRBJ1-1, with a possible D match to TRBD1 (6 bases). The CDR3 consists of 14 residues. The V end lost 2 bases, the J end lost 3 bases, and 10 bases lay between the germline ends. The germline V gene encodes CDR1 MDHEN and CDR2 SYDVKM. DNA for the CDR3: TGTGCCAGCAGTTTAGCGGGGGCCGACACTGAAGCTTTCTTT. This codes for CASSLAGADTEAFF.

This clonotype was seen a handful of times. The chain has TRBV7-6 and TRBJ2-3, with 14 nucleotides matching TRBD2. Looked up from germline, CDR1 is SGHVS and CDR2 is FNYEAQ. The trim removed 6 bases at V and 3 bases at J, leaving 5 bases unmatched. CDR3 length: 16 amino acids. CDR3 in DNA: TGTGCCAGCAGTCGGACTAGCGGGGGGACGACAGATACGCAGTATTTT. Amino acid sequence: CASSRTSGGTTDTQYF.

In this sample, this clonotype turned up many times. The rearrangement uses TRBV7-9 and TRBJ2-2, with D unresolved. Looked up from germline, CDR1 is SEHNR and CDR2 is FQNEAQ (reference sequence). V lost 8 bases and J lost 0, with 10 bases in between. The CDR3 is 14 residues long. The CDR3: CASLRLTNTGELFF. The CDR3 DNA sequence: TGTGCCAGCCTCCGCCTGACGAACACCGGGGAGCTGTTTTTT.

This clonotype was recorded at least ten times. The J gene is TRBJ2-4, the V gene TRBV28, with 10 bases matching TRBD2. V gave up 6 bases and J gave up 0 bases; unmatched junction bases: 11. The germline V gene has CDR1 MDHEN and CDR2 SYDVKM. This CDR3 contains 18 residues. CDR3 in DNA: TGTGCCAGCAGACCAACTAGCGGGACCCTAGGAGCCAAAAACATTCAGTACTTC. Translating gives CASRPTSGTLGAKNIQYF.

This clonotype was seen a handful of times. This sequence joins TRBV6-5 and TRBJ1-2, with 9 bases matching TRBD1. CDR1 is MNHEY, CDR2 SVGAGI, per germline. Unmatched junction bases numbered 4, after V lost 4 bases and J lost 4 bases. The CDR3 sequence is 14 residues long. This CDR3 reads CASSSHRGPYGYTF. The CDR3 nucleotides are TGTGCCAGCAGTTCACACAGGGGGCCCTATGGCTACACCTTC.

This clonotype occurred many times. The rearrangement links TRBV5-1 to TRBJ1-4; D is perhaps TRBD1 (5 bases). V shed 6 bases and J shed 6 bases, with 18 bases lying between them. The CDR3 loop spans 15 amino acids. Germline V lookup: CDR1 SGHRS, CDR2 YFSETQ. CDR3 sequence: CASTRVGRSDEKLFF. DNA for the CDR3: TGCGCCAGCACCCGTGTGGGGCGTTCTGATGAAAAACTGTTTTTT.

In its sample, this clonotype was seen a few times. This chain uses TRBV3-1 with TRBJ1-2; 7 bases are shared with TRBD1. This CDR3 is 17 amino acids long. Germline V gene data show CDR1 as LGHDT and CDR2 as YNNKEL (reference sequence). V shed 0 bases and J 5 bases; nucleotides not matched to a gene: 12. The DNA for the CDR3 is TGTGCCAGCAGCCAAGATCGGGGGGGGACAGATCATTATGGCTACACCTTC. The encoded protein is CASSQDRGGTDHYGYTF.

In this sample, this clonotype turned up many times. CDR3 protein: CASSPRGGWDTEAFF. CDR3 nucleotides: TGTGCCAGCAGCCCGCGAGGGGGATGGGACACTGAAGCTTTCTTT. The chain joins TRBV3-1 to TRBJ1-1, with D possibly matching TRBD1 (6 bases). Germline V CDR1 and CDR2: LGHDT, YNNKEL (reference sequence). Trimming took 4 bases from V and 3 from J, leaving 15 bases between them. The CDR3 has 15 amino acids.

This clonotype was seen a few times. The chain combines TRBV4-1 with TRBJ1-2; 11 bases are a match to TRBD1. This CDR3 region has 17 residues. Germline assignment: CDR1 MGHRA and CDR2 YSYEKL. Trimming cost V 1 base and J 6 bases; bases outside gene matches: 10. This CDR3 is CASSQGRGQGAKDGYTF. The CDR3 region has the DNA TGCGCCAGCAGCCAAGGTAGAGGACAGGGGGCGAAGGATGGCTACACCTTC.

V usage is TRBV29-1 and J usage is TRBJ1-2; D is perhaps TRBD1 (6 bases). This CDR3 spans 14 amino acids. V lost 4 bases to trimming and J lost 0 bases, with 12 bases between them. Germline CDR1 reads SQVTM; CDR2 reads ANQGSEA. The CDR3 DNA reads TGCAGCGTTGTGGGGGCACTGACTAACTATGGCTACACCTTC. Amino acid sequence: CSVVGALTNYGYTF. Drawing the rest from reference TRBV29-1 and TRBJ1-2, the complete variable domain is SAVISQKPSRDICQRGTSLTIQCQVDSQVTMMFWYRQQPGQSLTLIATANQGSEATYESGFVIDKFPISRPNLTFSTLTVSNMSPEDSSIYLCSVVGALTNYGYTFGSGTRLTVV.